This T cell receptor beta chain came from a study of T cells after posttransplantation cyclophosphamide. This CDR3 has 19 residues. The germline V gene encodes CDR1 MNHEY and CDR2 SMNVEV (reference sequence). V shed 5 bases, J shed 2 bases, and the junction held 12 bases outside the gene matches. Methotrexate plus calcineurin inhibitor accompanied controls' myeloablative marrow transplants; sampling was 1 year later. Worth noting for this clone: What it binds is unknown.

Sequencing was performed with immunoSEQ multiplex PCR; in TCRdb, only in-frame clones are kept and a portion is missing. The repertoire holds about 22,000 clones, with roughly 90% as singletons. Overall study findings and caveats: Later post-transplant blood repertoires were often dominated by donor CD8+ memory clones. Recipient CMV seropositivity and CMV reactivation strongly tracked TRB clonality.

Source: PBMCs, taken after an allogeneic stem cell transplant with a calcineurin inhibitor and methotrexate. The rearrangement links TRBV27 to TRBJ2-5; 15 bases align to TRBD2. This clonotype was obtained from a female patient aged 50-65 years who received an allogeneic stem cell transplant from an unrelated donor, was CMV-positive, and had chronic GVHD only. The graft donor may be the source of some T cells. The CDR3 here is CASSPVGLAGGHGQETQYF. CDR3 nucleotide sequence: TGTGCCAGCAGTCCGGTCGGACTAGCGGGAGGGCATGGACAAGAGACCCAGTACTTC.